This TCR beta chain was obtained from a study of Graves' ophthalmopathy and Graves' hyperthyroidism. In this cohort, patients with other autoimmune diseases, uncontrolled infections, pregnancy or lactation were excluded. The study amplified TCR beta CDR3 regions using RNA transcripts. RT-PCR with HTBI primers came first, then second-round multiplex PCR. TCRdb fed the multiplex PCR reads into MiXCR, producing one record per CDR3 protein. The sample gives hundreds of thousands of distinct CDR3 sequences, less than 20% of which show up once; roughly 7% is in the top ten. This CDR3 comprises 15 residues. The J segment lost 5 bases and the V segment lost 5 bases, leaving 8 bases of the junction unmatched. The germline V gene encodes CDR1 MNHNS and CDR2 SASEGT. This clonotype was seen ten or more times.

The receptor's source is a woman between 18 and 30 years old with stable Graves' hyperthyroidism. Sequenced input: peripheral blood. The rearrangement uses TRBV6-1 and TRBJ1-2; 10 nucleotides align to TRBD1. For the CDR3, the DNA is TGTGCCAGCAGTCCCCGTGGGACAGGGGAGTATGGCTACACCTTC. Protein sequence: CASSPRGTGEYGYTF.